This T cell receptor beta chain was obtained from a study of blood T cells in healthy people across ages. The CDR3 is 15 amino acids. Looked up from germline, CDR1 is MDHEN and CDR2 is SYDVKM. Germline trimming cut 7 bases from V and 6 bases from J; bases unmatched to any gene: 13. Alongside a J-beta primer mix, a sample-barcoded 5' primer served in a second PCR lasting roughly 6 to 12 cycles. TCRdb ran MiXCR on the 5' RACE reads and lists one entry per CDR3 protein. The sample records about 1,000,000 distinct CDR3 sequences, around 43% being singletons. Sequenced input: blood. This receptor was obtained from a woman aged 60-75 years in good health. This chain connects TRBV28 to TRBJ1-2; TRBD1 aligns across 8 bases. CDR3 region: CASTYPERTGNGYTF. The CDR3 DNA is TGTGCCAGCACCTATCCTGAAAGGACAGGGAATGGCTACACCTTC.